Listed below are T cell receptor beta chains from one sample, sequenced in a study of blood T cells in healthy people across ages. MiXCR, applied by TCRdb to the 5' RACE reads, yields one record per CDR3 protein. The data contain around 800,000 distinct CDR3 sequences, under 30% of them singletons. The data also belong to a second study, concerning T cells of mothers and their children.

Sequenced material: blood. Receptors originate from a boy younger than 18 in good health. Each CDR3 is given with its conserved first and last residue. A D gene is named only where the DNA matches it firmly. Clone size is shown for a subset of rows, as once, few, many or a class of expanded clone.

size,J,V,D,CDR3,DNA
-,TRBJ1-3,TRBV29-1,-,CSVTLGREGGNTIYF,TGCAGCGTCACCCTCGGGAGGGAAGGTGGAAACACCATATATTTT
few,TRBJ1-2,TRBV2,TRBD1,CASSAQGGPYGYTF,TGTGCCAGCAGCGCACAGGGGGGTCCTTATGGCTACACCTTC
once,TRBJ2-7,TRBV12-3/TRBV12-4,-,CASTIEISYEQYF,TGTGCCAGCACCATAGAGATTTCATACGAGCAGTACTTC
few,TRBJ2-1,TRBV5-1,-,CASNSPEGGSFNEQFF,TGCGCCAGCAACTCCCCGGAGGGGGGCTCGTTCAATGAGCAGTTCTTC
few,TRBJ2-1,TRBV24-1,TRBD2,CATSPSFSGGDDEQFF,TGTGCCACCAGTCCGTCATTTAGCGGGGGGGATGATGAGCAGTTCTTC
few,TRBJ2-6,TRBV11-1,-,CASSLPTGFLSGANVLTF,TGTGCCAGCAGCTTACCGACAGGATTTCTCTCTGGGGCCAACGTCCTGACTTTC
many,TRBJ2-6,TRBV7-2,-,CASSIQGPGANVLTF,TGTGCCAGCAGCATTCAGGGACCCGGGGCCAACGTCCTGACTTTC
few,TRBJ2-7,TRBV7-9,-,CASSPTGGPHYEQYF,TGTGCCAGCAGCCCGACGGGGGGCCCCCATTACGAGCAGTACTTC
-,TRBJ2-7,TRBV15,-,CATSRGGTDTYEQYF,TGTGCCACCAGCAGAGGAGGGACGGATACCTACGAGCAGTACTTC
-,TRBJ2-7,TRBV5-1,-,CASTPVAGFDEQYF,TGCGCCAGCACCCCGGTGGCAGGGTTCGACGAGCAGTACTTC
-,TRBJ2-1,TRBV6-5,TRBD2,CASSITSGSHNEQFF,TGTGCCAGCAGTATTACTAGCGGGAGTCACAATGAGCAGTTCTTC
few,TRBJ2-2,TRBV11-3,-,CASSRQGGGTGELFF,TGTGCCAGCAGCCGACAGGGAGGTGGCACCGGGGAGCTGTTTTTT
-,TRBJ1-5,TRBV5-5,-,CASSGGPATDRGPQHF,TGTGCCAGCAGCGGGGGGCCCGCCACGGACCGGGGGCCCCAGCATTTT
-,TRBJ2-1,TRBV7-2,TRBD2,CASSLARLAGGINEQFF,TGTGCCAGCAGCTTAGCTAGGCTAGCGGGGGGTATAAATGAGCAGTTCTTC
-,TRBJ2-4,TRBV12-3/TRBV12-4,-,CASSLLGQENIQYF,TGTGCCAGCAGTCTCCTGGGACAAGAAAACATTCAGTACTTC
-,TRBJ1-1,TRBV6-5,-,CASSPRQESGPEAFF,TGTGCCAGCAGTCCTAGACAGGAGTCTGGCCCTGAAGCTTTCTTT
few,TRBJ2-7,TRBV18,-,CASSRSTYEQYF,TGTGCCAGCTCACGCTCCACTTACGAGCAGTACTTC
-,TRBJ2-5,TRBV6-5,TRBD2,CASSGLAKKETQYF,TGTGCCAGCAGCGGACTAGCCAAAAAAGAGACCCAGTACTTC
-,TRBJ2-3,TRBV7-2,TRBD1,CASSSYGTGTDTQYF,TGTGCCAGCAGCTCCTACGGGACAGGGACAGATACGCAGTATTTT
-,TRBJ1-4,TRBV6-6,-,CASSYSTPTNEKLFF,TGTGCCAGCAGTTACTCGACGCCAACTAATGAAAAACTGTTTTTT
few,TRBJ1-2,TRBV2,-,CASSPQLRTRSYYGYTF,TGTGCCAGCAGCCCTCAACTCCGGACCCGTTCGTATTATGGCTACACCTTC
few,TRBJ2-1,TRBV5-1,-,CASSLGWTSEGLFF,TGCGCCAGCAGCTTGGGATGGACATCCGAAGGTCTGTTCTTC
few,TRBJ2-5,TRBV20-1,TRBD2,CSAVAIAGGEETQYF,TGCAGTGCTGTGGCGATAGCGGGGGGTGAGGAGACCCAGTACTTC
few,TRBJ1-1,TRBV3-1,-,CASSQARGTEAFF,TGTGCCAGCAGCCAAGCGAGAGGAACTGAAGCTTTCTTT
-,TRBJ2-6,TRBV9,-,CASSVRTTNSGANVLAF,TGTGCCAGCAGCGTAAGGACAACGAACTCTGGGGCCAACGTCCTGGCTTTC
many,TRBJ2-5,TRBV12-3/TRBV12-4,TRBD1,CASSSRQGNQETQYF,TGTGCCAGCAGTTCCAGACAGGGCAACCAAGAGACCCAGTACTTC
few,TRBJ2-5,TRBV6-1,-,CASSPPYGGLTRTQYF,TGTGCCAGCAGCCCCCCGTACGGGGGCCTAACACGGACCCAGTACTTC
few,TRBJ1-3,TRBV20-1,-,CSAMTENRNTIYF,TGCAGTGCTATGACGGAGAATCGAAACACCATATATTTT
-,TRBJ2-7,TRBV18,TRBD1,CASSPPVTGLSYEQYF,TGTGCCAGCTCACCACCAGTGACAGGGCTTAGTTACGAGCAGTACTTC
few,TRBJ1-6,TRBV6-6,-,CASSYGAARSPLHF,TGTGCCAGCAGTTACGGGGCCGCGCGTTCACCCCTCCACTTT
few,TRBJ2-2,TRBV7-3,-,CASSLGFTGTDNTGELFF,TGTGCCAGCAGCTTAGGGTTTACCGGGACGGATAACACCGGGGAGCTGTTTTTT
-,TRBJ2-1,TRBV15,-,CATSKERAPQFF,TGTGCCACCAGCAAAGAGCGGGCGCCGCAGTTCTTC
-,TRBJ1-1,TRBV6-5,-,CASSYEGPNTKAFF,TGTGCCAGCAGTTACGAAGGGCCGAACACTAAAGCTTTCTTT
few,TRBJ2-6,TRBV6-6,-,CASRSGTGANVLTF,TGTGCCAGCAGATCAGGGACCGGGGCCAACGTCCTGACTTTC
-,TRBJ2-3,TRBV18,-,CASSPPISTDTQYF,TGTGCCAGCTCACCACCGATCAGCACAGATACGCAGTATTTT
-,TRBJ2-1,TRBV5-1,-,CASSFAGTYNEQFF,TGCGCCAGCAGCTTCGCGGGGACATACAATGAGCAGTTCTTC
few,TRBJ2-1,TRBV6-1,-,CASSRGRTSSYNEQFF,TGTGCCAGCTCCCGAGGGCGGACCAGCTCCTACAATGAGCAGTTCTTC
-,TRBJ1-2,TRBV9,-,CASRHPRWDGYTF,TGTGCCAGCAGACACCCCAGATGGGATGGCTACACCTTC
-,TRBJ2-2,TRBV20-1,-,CSARGERGSGELFF,TGCAGTGCCAGGGGGGAGAGGGGGAGCGGGGAGCTGTTTTTT
-,TRBJ1-4,TRBV18,-,CASSPRSQATYEKLFF,TGTGCCAGCTCACCAAGGAGTCAGGCGACTTATGAAAAACTGTTTTTT
-,TRBJ1-2,TRBV15,-,CATSRDGSHTGVSYGYTF,TGTGCCACCAGCAGAGATGGTAGTCACACAGGCGTCAGCTATGGCTACACCTTC
once,TRBJ1-2,TRBV19,TRBD1,CASSKGTEGVYTF,TGTGCCAGTAGCAAGGGGACAGAAGGCGTCTACACCTTC
-,TRBJ2-2,TRBV9,-,CASSVPTGAGELFF,TGTGCCAGCAGCGTTCCCACGGGCGCCGGGGAGCTGTTTTTT
few,TRBJ2-7,TRBV5-1,TRBD1,CASSRGQGASYEQYF,TGCGCCAGCAGCCGGGGACAGGGGGCCTCCTACGAGCAGTACTTC
-,TRBJ1-1,TRBV15,-,CATSVRTYRNTEAFF,TGTGCCACCAGCGTCCGGACATACAGGAACACTGAAGCTTTCTTT
-,TRBJ2-3,TRBV18,TRBD2,CASSPGLAYTDTQYF,TGTGCCAGCTCTCCGGGACTAGCCTATACAGATACGCAGTATTTT
few,TRBJ2-5,TRBV24-1,-,CATSDPRVPGETQYF,TGTGCCACCAGTGATCCCCGGGTCCCCGGGGAGACCCAGTACTTC
-,TRBJ2-3,TRBV3-1,TRBD2,CASSQRGSNTDTQYF,TGTGCCAGCAGCCAGCGGGGGTCGAACACAGATACGCAGTATTTT
many,TRBJ2-5,TRBV5-1,TRBD1,CASSLGQGRETQYF,TGCGCCAGCAGCTTGGGACAGGGGAGGGAGACCCAGTACTTC
-,TRBJ2-2,TRBV24-1,-,CATSDGRKRWTGELFF,TGTGCCACCAGTGATGGACGAAAGCGATGGACCGGGGAGCTGTTTTTT
-,TRBJ2-5,TRBV5-1,-,CASSLADLRTGETQYF,TGCGCCAGCAGCTTGGCCGACTTACGCACTGGAGAGACCCAGTACTTC
-,TRBJ2-5,TRBV7-2,-,CASSPRNIGDQETQYF,TGTGCCAGCAGCCCCCGCAACATTGGGGACCAAGAGACCCAGTACTTC
-,TRBJ2-2,TRBV10-1,-,CASSEGGGEKNTGELFF,TGCGCCAGCAGTGAGGGCGGAGGGGAGAAGAACACCGGGGAGCTGTTTTTT
-,TRBJ1-1,TRBV20-1,-,CSARGPNTEAFF,TGCAGTGCTAGGGGGCCGAACACTGAAGCTTTCTTT